These T cell receptor beta chains were read from a single sample in a study of neurological immune-mediated disorders. TCRdb independently ran MiXCR on the 5' RACE reads; one entry per CDR3 protein. The sample has 55,000 to 65,000 distinct CDR3 sequences, 3% to 4% seen once; the top ten hold roughly 2.2%. The specimen sequenced was PBMCs. Receptors originate from a woman aged 50 to 60 with multiple sclerosis. Each CDR3 is given with its conserved first and last residue. Fields, in order: V gene, clone size, D gene, J gene, CDR3 protein, CDR3 DNA. D genes are given only for firm matches. Clone size is not always given. Where it is, it says once, few, many or a class for expanded clones.

v_call: TRBV9; clone_size: many; d_call: TRBD2; j_call: TRBJ2-5; cdr3_aa: CASSVEGLAGGTQETQYF; cdr3_nt: TGTGCCAGCAGCGTAGAGGGACTAGCGGGAGGGACCCAAGAGACCCAGTACTTC
v_call: TRBV12-5; clone_size: many; d_call: .; j_call: TRBJ2-1; cdr3_aa: CASGLTTNEQFF; cdr3_nt: TGTGCTAGTGGTTTAACTACCAATGAGCAGTTCTTC
v_call: TRBV6-4; clone_size: many; d_call: .; j_call: TRBJ2-2; cdr3_aa: CASSDSSTGELFF; cdr3_nt: TGTGCCAGCAGTGACTCTAGCACCGGGGAGCTGTTTTTT
v_call: TRBV7-8; clone_size: .; d_call: .; j_call: TRBJ1-5; cdr3_aa: CASSPQSRYSNQPQHF; cdr3_nt: TGTGCCAGCAGCCCGCAGAGCCGGTATAGCAATCAGCCCCAGCATTTT
v_call: TRBV28; clone_size: .; d_call: .; j_call: TRBJ1-5; cdr3_aa: CASGSAHQPQNF; cdr3_nt: TGTGCCTCAGGATCCGCGCACCAGCCCCAGAATTTT
v_call: TRBV20-1; clone_size: many; d_call: .; j_call: TRBJ2-2; cdr3_aa: CSASHRPKGSTGELFF; cdr3_nt: TGCAGTGCTAGCCACAGGCCGAAAGGGAGCACCGGGGAGCTGTTTTTT
v_call: TRBV6-2/TRBV6-3; clone_size: many; d_call: .; j_call: TRBJ1-1; cdr3_aa: CASIFASNTEAFF; cdr3_nt: TGTGCCAGCATATTCGCCTCGAACACTGAAGCTTTCTTT
v_call: TRBV20-1; clone_size: many; d_call: .; j_call: TRBJ1-1; cdr3_aa: CSASPREEAFF; cdr3_nt: TGCAGTGCTAGCCCCCGGGAGGAAGCTTTCTTT
v_call: TRBV7-2; clone_size: few; d_call: .; j_call: TRBJ2-5; cdr3_aa: CASSLGLNYYQETQYF; cdr3_nt: TGTGCCAGCAGCTTAGGTTTGAACTACTACCAAGAGACCCAGTACTTC
v_call: TRBV24-1; clone_size: many; d_call: TRBD2; j_call: TRBJ2-1; cdr3_aa: CATSALRLAGSPLPFYNEQFF; cdr3_nt: TGTGCCACCAGTGCCCTCAGACTAGCGGGATCTCCCCTCCCCTTCTACAATGAGCAGTTCTTC
v_call: TRBV4-3; clone_size: many; d_call: .; j_call: TRBJ1-2; cdr3_aa: CASSQESGRVGGYTF; cdr3_nt: TGCGCCAGCAGCCAAGAAAGTGGCAGGGTTGGCGGCTACACCTTC
v_call: TRBV5-1; clone_size: many; d_call: .; j_call: TRBJ2-7; cdr3_aa: CASSPAVSYEQYF; cdr3_nt: TGCGCCAGCAGCCCAGCGGTCTCCTACGAGCAGTACTTC
v_call: TRBV5-6; clone_size: many; d_call: .; j_call: TRBJ2-7; cdr3_aa: CASSFFGDEQYF; cdr3_nt: TGTGCCAGCAGCTTCTTTGGTGACGAGCAGTACTTC
v_call: TRBV15; clone_size: many; d_call: TRBD1; j_call: TRBJ1-1; cdr3_aa: CATSRDQGGYTEAFF; cdr3_nt: TGTGCCACCAGCAGAGATCAAGGGGGCTACACTGAAGCTTTCTTT
v_call: TRBV5-1; clone_size: many; d_call: .; j_call: TRBJ1-1; cdr3_aa: CASSPVSGGMNTEAFF; cdr3_nt: TGCGCCAGCAGCCCCGTAAGTGGAGGGATGAACACTGAAGCTTTCTTT
v_call: TRBV20-1; clone_size: many; d_call: .; j_call: TRBJ2-1; cdr3_aa: CSAYPSGLSYNEQFF; cdr3_nt: TGCAGTGCTTACCCAAGCGGGCTCTCCTACAATGAGCAGTTCTTC
v_call: TRBV20-1; clone_size: many; d_call: TRBD2; j_call: TRBJ2-1; cdr3_aa: CSAIVLAGDVVFF; cdr3_nt: TGCAGTGCTATCGTCCTAGCGGGGGACGTTGTGTTCTTC
v_call: TRBV5-1; clone_size: many; d_call: .; j_call: TRBJ1-1; cdr3_aa: CASSLDGGGTEAFF; cdr3_nt: TGCGCCAGCAGCTTGGACGGGGGCGGCACTGAAGCTTTCTTT
v_call: TRBV20-1; clone_size: many; d_call: TRBD1; j_call: TRBJ1-3; cdr3_aa: CSASSRTGVGNTIYF; cdr3_nt: TGCAGTGCTAGTTCCAGGACAGGTGTTGGAAACACCATATATTTT
v_call: TRBV3-1; clone_size: few; d_call: .; j_call: TRBJ2-5; cdr3_aa: CASSQDLGLETQYF; cdr3_nt: TGTGCCAGCAGCCAAGATCTGGGCTTAGAGACCCAGTACTTC
v_call: TRBV20-1; clone_size: many; d_call: .; j_call: TRBJ2-7; cdr3_aa: CSAPYLTYEQYF; cdr3_nt: TGCAGTGCTCCCTACCTCACCTACGAGCAGTACTTC
v_call: TRBV4-3; clone_size: many; d_call: .; j_call: TRBJ1-4; cdr3_aa: CASSQDLVQGTNEKLFF; cdr3_nt: TGCGCCAGCAGCCAAGATCTGGTCCAGGGTACTAATGAAAAACTGTTTTTT
v_call: TRBV4-2; clone_size: many; d_call: .; j_call: TRBJ2-3; cdr3_aa: CASSQEWGRPDTQYF; cdr3_nt: TGTGCCAGCAGCCAAGAATGGGGCAGGCCAGATACGCAGTATTTT
v_call: TRBV7-2; clone_size: many; d_call: TRBD2; j_call: TRBJ2-2; cdr3_aa: CASSSRLAGGAGELFF; cdr3_nt: TGTGCCAGCAGCTCCCGACTAGCGGGAGGGGCCGGGGAGCTGTTTTTT
v_call: TRBV9; clone_size: many; d_call: TRBD2; j_call: TRBJ2-1; cdr3_aa: CASSVEGGPYNEQFF; cdr3_nt: TGTGCCAGCAGCGTGGAGGGAGGGCCCTACAATGAGCAGTTCTTC
v_call: TRBV5-1; clone_size: many; d_call: TRBD1; j_call: TRBJ2-1; cdr3_aa: CASSLEGGGYNEQFF; cdr3_nt: TGCGCCAGCAGCTTGGAAGGGGGCGGTTACAATGAGCAGTTCTTC
v_call: TRBV7-3; clone_size: .; d_call: .; j_call: TRBJ2-2; cdr3_aa: CASSSVLGATGELFF; cdr3_nt: TGTGCCAGCAGCTCCGTATTGGGGGCCACCGGGGAGCTGTTTTTT
v_call: TRBV12-3/TRBV12-4; clone_size: many; d_call: .; j_call: TRBJ1-1; cdr3_aa: CASSNHRETEAFF; cdr3_nt: TGTGCCAGCAGCAACCATAGGGAAACTGAAGCTTTCTTT
v_call: TRBV20-1; clone_size: many; d_call: TRBD2; j_call: TRBJ2-1; cdr3_aa: CSARDRLVGGSYNEQFF; cdr3_nt: TGCAGTGCTAGAGATCGGTTGGTGGGAGGGTCCTACAATGAGCAGTTCTTC
v_call: TRBV7-9; clone_size: many; d_call: TRBD2; j_call: TRBJ2-1; cdr3_aa: CASSLGLAGASSYNEQFF; cdr3_nt: TGTGCCAGCAGCCTAGGACTAGCGGGAGCGAGCTCCTACAATGAGCAGTTCTTC
v_call: TRBV7-2; clone_size: many; d_call: TRBD2; j_call: TRBJ2-2; cdr3_aa: CASSLSSGMETGELFF; cdr3_nt: TGTGCCAGCAGCTTATCGAGCGGGATGGAGACCGGGGAGCTGTTTTTT
v_call: TRBV12-3/TRBV12-4; clone_size: many; d_call: TRBD2; j_call: TRBJ2-1; cdr3_aa: CASSRLIAGVNEQFF; cdr3_nt: TGTGCCAGCAGTCGGCTAATAGCGGGAGTAAATGAGCAGTTCTTC
v_call: TRBV21-1; clone_size: .; d_call: .; j_call: TRBJ2-7; cdr3_aa: CASGARQGWYEQYF; cdr3_nt: TGTGCCAGCGGAGCGCGACAGGGGTGGTACGAGCAGTACTTC
v_call: TRBV2; clone_size: few; d_call: TRBD1; j_call: TRBJ2-7; cdr3_aa: CASRLRGQGTYEQYF; cdr3_nt: TGTGCCAGCAGGCTTCGGGGACAGGGAACCTACGAGCAGTACTTC
v_call: TRBV5-1; clone_size: medium-sized; d_call: .; j_call: TRBJ2-1; cdr3_aa: CASSTPRGLVFNEQFF; cdr3_nt: TGCGCCAGCAGCACACCTCGAGGACTGGTATTCAATGAGCAGTTCTTC
v_call: TRBV6-2/TRBV6-3; clone_size: many; d_call: TRBD1; j_call: TRBJ1-1; cdr3_aa: CASSLPGQGTNTEAFF; cdr3_nt: TGTGCCAGCAGTCTCCCGGGACAGGGTACGAACACTGAAGCTTTCTTT
v_call: TRBV12-3/TRBV12-4; clone_size: many; d_call: .; j_call: TRBJ2-7; cdr3_aa: CASSPWWGTSYEQYF; cdr3_nt: TGTGCCAGCAGTCCGTGGTGGGGTACCTCCTACGAGCAGTACTTC
v_call: TRBV29-1; clone_size: many; d_call: .; j_call: TRBJ2-3; cdr3_aa: CSVEGVPSALTDTQYF; cdr3_nt: TGCAGCGTTGAGGGAGTGCCTAGCGCACTCACAGATACGCAGTATTTT
v_call: TRBV5-1; clone_size: many; d_call: TRBD1; j_call: TRBJ1-6; cdr3_aa: CASSLNIGTEASPLHF; cdr3_nt: TGCGCCAGCAGCCTAAATATTGGGACAGAGGCTTCACCCCTCCACTTT
v_call: TRBV24-1; clone_size: many; d_call: .; j_call: TRBJ2-1; cdr3_aa: CATSDLTGDNEQFF; cdr3_nt: TGTGCCACCAGTGATTTGACCGGGGACAATGAGCAGTTCTTC